Below, one T cell receptor (beta chain) is given with its context. Its target is unknown. These data are taken from a study of blood T cells in healthy people across ages. The study's findings and limits: Samples with more naive T cells showed higher observed beta diversity.

This CDR3 contains 17 residues. From germline, CDR1 is SGHNT and CDR2 YYREEE (reference sequence). V was pared by 0 bases and J by 0 bases, with 14 bases between. Using a J-beta primer mix together with a sample-barcoded 5' primer, a second PCR was run for roughly 6 to 12 cycles. MiXCR was run by TCRdb on the 5' RACE reads, yielding one entry per CDR3 protein. The sample shows 800,000 to 900,000 distinct CDR3 sequences, about 59% of them seen only once. The genes are TRBV5-4 and TRBJ2-3; D remains unclear. The TCR comes from a man aged 25-45 years in good health. Sample: blood. The CDR3: CASSLGYVEASTDTQYF. DNA of the CDR3: TGTGCCAGCAGCTTGGGCTATGTAGAAGCTAGCACAGATACGCAGTATTTT.